These 20 T cell receptor beta chains share one sample of origin, sequenced in a study of cytomegalovirus exposure and HLA in healthy donors. The primer mix had 60 Vbeta and 13 Jbeta primers. Sequencing used immunoSEQ multiplex PCR; TCRdb keeps in-frame clones, though not all of them. The sample shows some 150,000 clones, about 80% of them seen only once. Sequencing used PBMCs. The receptors here all came from a man aged 18 to 35 in good health and CMV-seronegative.

For this clone: The junction departs from the called germline gene at one end, perhaps through a read error. The V and J genes are TRBV5-6 and TRBJ2-1; 9 bases agree with TRBD1. The CDR3 is made up of 16 amino acids. In germline, CDR1 is SGHDT, CDR2 YYEEEE. The CDR3 sequence is CASSGIRDRDYSEQFF. The CDR3, as DNA: TGTGCCAGCAGCGGAATACGGGACAGGGATTACAGTGAGCAGTTCTTC. The variable domain in full, with the rest retrieved from reference TRBV5-6 and TRBJ2-1, is DAGVTQSPTHLIKTRGQQVTLRCSPKSGHDTVSWYQQALGQGPQFIFQYYEEEERQRGNFPDRFSGHQFPNYSSELNVNALLLGDSALYLCASSGIRDRDYSEQFFGPGTRLTVL.

The chain employs TRBV7-2 and TRBJ2-1; possible D gene TRBD2, 6 bases. This CDR3 region has 15 residues. V shed 4 bases and J shed 0 bases, with 10 bases lying between them. From germline, CDR1 is SGHTA and CDR2 FQGNSA. The CDR3 DNA follows: TGTGCCAGCAGCTCGCTAGCGAGCTCCTACAATGAGCAGTTCTTC. As protein: CASSSLASSYNEQFF.

The chain uses TRBV2 and TRBJ2-7; 8 bases are shared with TRBD1. This CDR3 has 17 residues. The germline V gene encodes CDR1 SNHLY and CDR2 FYNNEI. The trim removed 5 bases at V and 1 base at J, leaving 13 bases unmatched. CDR3 protein: CASSPGTGASSSYEQYF. Written as DNA, the CDR3 is TGTGCCAGCAGTCCAGGGACAGGCGCATCATCTTCCTACGAGCAGTACTTC. Based on the CDR3 plus reference TRBV2 and TRBJ2-7, the full variable domain is EPEVTQTPSHQVTQMGQEVILRCVPISNHLYFYWYRQILGQKVEFLVSFYNNEISEKSEIFDDQFSVERPDGSNFTLKIRSTKLEDSAMYFCASSPGTGASSSYEQYFGPGTRLTVT.

Only a few counts were recorded for this clone. V is TRBV19 and J is TRBJ2-5; possible D gene TRBD1, 5 bases. The CDR3 has 15 amino acids. V gave up 5 bases and J gave up 10 bases, with 23 bases separating them. The germline V gene has CDR1 LNHDA and CDR2 SQIVND (reference sequence). For the CDR3, the DNA is TGTGCCAGTAGTTGGGGCCAGCAACCCCCGTTGGGCCAGTACTTC. Its translation: CASSWGQQPPLGQYF.

The gene calls are TRBV27 and TRBJ2-1; D not certain. Germline values: CDR1 MNHEY, CDR2 SMNVEV (reference sequence). Trimming left V 5 bases short and J 6 bases short, with 20 bases between. This CDR3 is 16 amino acids long. The CDR3 sequence: CASSPTRQNLANEQFF. DNA of the CDR3: TGTGCCAGCAGTCCGACGAGGCAGAATTTAGCCAATGAGCAGTTCTTC.

The chain employs TRBV2 and TRBJ2-1; D is unclear. Germline lookup yields CDR1 SNHLY and CDR2 FYNNEI. The CDR3 is made up of 13 amino acids. Deletions cut 3 bases from V and 8 bases from J, with 11 bases between. This chain's CDR3 is CASSERYQDEQFF. DNA for the CDR3: TGTGCCAGCAGTGAGCGCTACCAAGATGAGCAGTTCTTC.

This clone was counted only a few times. The chain is built from TRBV5-8 and TRBJ2-1, with 7 bases lining up with TRBD2. Looked up from germline, CDR1 is SGHTS and CDR2 is YDEGEE. This CDR3 has 15 amino acids. V lost 5 bases and J lost 7; bases outside the gene matches: 12. The CDR3 sequence is CASRDWGGVGNEQFF. Written as DNA, the CDR3 is TGTGCCAGCAGGGATTGGGGGGGGGTAGGTAATGAGCAGTTCTTC.

The chain combines TRBV7-2 with TRBJ2-5, with a weak D call TRBD2 (6 bases). The CDR3 totals 14 residues. CDR1 and CDR2 from the germline V gene are SGHTA and FQGNSA. Trimming shortened V by 3 bases and J by 4 bases, and 12 bases separated the two germline ends. Here the CDR3 reads CASSFAGGRETQYF. In DNA, the CDR3 is TGTGCCAGCAGCTTCGCCGGGGGTAGAGAGACCCAGTACTTC.

The chain joins TRBV30 to TRBJ2-1, with D possibly being TRBD2 (6 bases). Between the trimmed V and J ends, which lost 0 bases and 2 bases, there was a span of 8 bases. CDR1 GTSNPN and CDR2 SVGIG come from the germline V gene (reference sequence). This CDR3 spans 14 amino acids. DNA of the CDR3: TGTGCCTGGAGTGTGACTAGAGCCTACAATGAGCAGTTCTTC. Protein product: CAWSVTRAYNEQFF.

The rearrangement links TRBV30 to TRBJ1-1, with a tentative D call TRBD1 (6 bases). Germline CDR1 reads GTSNPN; CDR2 reads SVGIG (reference sequence). Trimming stripped 0 bases from V and 9 bases from J, with 14 bases between. The CDR3 sequence is 13 residues long. The CDR3 DNA reads TGTGCCTGGAGTGTATTAGACGGGGGGCAAGCTTTCTTT. Translated, it gives CAWSVLDGGQAFF.

This clone has a single count. The J gene is TRBJ2-1, the V gene TRBV5-1; the match to TRBD2 covers 9 bases. From germline, CDR1 is SGHRS and CDR2 YFSETQ. The CDR3 is made up of 16 amino acids. The V and J ends lost 3 bases and 5 bases, in that order; junction bases with no gene match: 9. The CDR3 protein is CASSSYSGRGDNEQFF. The CDR3 nucleotides are TGCGCCAGCAGCTCGTATAGCGGGAGAGGGGACAATGAGCAGTTCTTC. The entire variable domain, with the rest obtained from reference TRBV5-1 and TRBJ2-1, is as follows: KAGVTQTPRYLIKTRGQQVTLSCSPISGHRSVSWYQQTPGQGLQFLFEYFSETQRNKGNFPGRFSGRQFSNSRSEMNVSTLELGDSALYLCASSSYSGRGDNEQFFGPGTRLTVL.

This chain joins TRBV5-1 and TRBJ2-7, with D possibly matching TRBD2 (5 bases). The germline V gene encodes CDR1 SGHRS and CDR2 YFSETQ. V was cut by 7 bases and J by 2 bases, with 22 bases left in between. The CDR3 extends over 16 amino acids. In DNA, the CDR3 is TGCGCCAGCGGTATTGGAATGGGAGAGAGGGCCTACGAGCAGTACTTC. Protein: CASGIGMGERAYEQYF.

This clone has only a few counts. The V gene is TRBV4-1, the J gene TRBJ2-7; 7 bases fit TRBD2. The CDR3 consists of 15 residues. Per germline, CDR1 MGHRA and CDR2 YSYEKL. V shed 0 bases and J 2 bases; nucleotides not matched to a gene: 4. CDR3 DNA: TGCGCCAGCAGCCAAGACGGGGGGATTACCTACGAGCAGTACTTC. This encodes CASSQDGGITYEQYF.

This sequence joins TRBV6-1 and TRBJ1-4; D remains unclear. V shed 4 bases and J shed 6 bases, with 24 bases lying between them. The CDR3 sequence is 18 residues long. CDR1 is MNHNS and CDR2 is SASEGT in the germline V gene. Here the CDR3 DNA reads TGTGCCAGCAGTGTGAAGAATGAACGCCAGGCAAACGATGAAAAACTGTTTTTT. Its protein product is CASSVKNERQANDEKLFF.

This clone was observed a single time. The chain employs TRBV27 and TRBJ2-3, with 12 bases identical to TRBD2. The CDR3 consists of 16 residues. V shed 7 bases, J shed 2 bases, and the junction held 7 bases outside the gene matches. In germline, CDR1 is MNHEY, CDR2 SMNVEV (reference sequence). This CDR3 reads CASMASGGVPTDTQYF. The DNA of the CDR3 is TGTGCCAGCATGGCTAGCGGGGGGGTCCCCACAGATACGCAGTATTTT.

The chain recombines TRBV28 with TRBJ2-7; the match to TRBD2 covers 12 bases. The CDR3 contains 16 residues. Germline V gives CDR1 MDHEN, CDR2 SYDVKM. V was clipped by 3 bases and J by 0 bases; unmatched bases: 3. CDR3 nucleotides: TGTGCCAGCAGTTTCCCTAGCGGGAGGGCCTCCTACGAGCAGTACTTC. Translation gives CASSFPSGRASYEQYF.

This clone was observed once. The gene calls are TRBV27 and TRBJ1-1; perhaps TRBD1 as D (5 bases). Germline loops: CDR1 MNHEY, CDR2 SMNVEV (reference sequence). The CDR3 contains 16 residues. The germline V and J ends were trimmed by 3 bases and 1 base, with 15 bases remaining between them. CDR3: CASSFGIGGTNTEAFF. CDR3 in DNA: TGTGCCAGCAGTTTTGGTATAGGCGGGACGAACACTGAAGCTTTCTTT.

This chain connects TRBV11-3 to TRBJ2-2; 8 bases line up with TRBD2. The CDR3 consists of 16 residues. V lost 5 bases to trimming and J lost 4 bases; unmatched junction nucleotides: 9. Germline V lookup: CDR1 SGHNT, CDR2 YENEEA. The CDR3 loop is CASSPEFTSGTGELFF. DNA of the CDR3: TGTGCCAGCAGCCCGGAATTTACTAGCGGCACCGGGGAGCTGTTTTTT.

A word on this clone: Other DNA sequences in the same sample also yield this CDR3. This sequence joins TRBV6-5 and TRBJ2-2; 8 bases line up with TRBD1. The CDR3 has 16 residues. Germline CDR1 reads MNHEY; CDR2 reads SVGAGI. The ends lost 2 bases at V and 6 bases at J; junction bases unmatched: 8. The CDR3 loop is CASSYDGSRGPGELFF. The CDR3 DNA follows: TGTGCCAGCAGTTACGATGGAAGCAGGGGGCCCGGGGAGCTGTTTTTT.

The chain combines TRBV4-1 with TRBJ2-1, with TRBD1 matching 10 bases. CDR1 and CDR2 (germline): MGHRA, YSYEKL. V lost 0 bases, J lost 10 bases, and 9 bases stayed unmatched. This CDR3 is 16 amino acids long. CDR3: CASSQEPGQGFQEQFF. For the CDR3, the DNA is TGCGCCAGCAGCCAAGAGCCGGGACAGGGGTTTCAAGAGCAGTTCTTC.